This TCR beta chain comes out of a study of blood T cell repertoires in COVID-19. The CDR3 contains 16 residues. CDR1 is SGHRS and CDR2 is YFSETQ in the germline V gene. After removal of 1 base from V and 6 bases from J, the junction contained 10 bases not matched to a gene. This clone was seen a few times. TCRdb's table, derived via immunoSEQ multiplex PCR, lists solely in-frame clones and lacks some. The table lists 200,000 or so clones, 82% of them singletons. The sequenced sample consisted of peripheral blood. This chain links TRBV5-1 with TRBJ2-7; 10 bases agree with TRBD2. The sequence derives from a human donor with acute or convalescent COVID-19. The donor label of this sample is uncertain. CDR3 coding DNA: TGCGCCAGCAGCTTGATTGGTAGCGGGAGGTCCGGCGAGCAGTACTTC. As protein: CASSLIGSGRSGEQYF.